The clone carrying this T cell receptor beta chain was seen ten or more times. Its antigen is as yet unknown. The sample belongs to a study of naive and memory T cell subsets. Study-wide findings and caveats: Tuberculin site TCR excess was interpreted as type IV hypersensitivity infiltration.

Germline CDR1 and CDR2: SGDLS and YYNGEE. The CDR3 has 14 residues. Trimming took 4 bases from V and 6 from J, leaving 16 bases between them. The SP2 primer and nested alpha and beta constant region primers amplified ligated cDNA in four rounds. For blood and skin samples, reverse transcription used TCR alpha and beta constant primers. MiXCR was run by TCRdb on the UMI-ligation and nested PCR reads, yielding one entry per CDR3 protein. Of some 14,000 distinct CDR3 sequences in the sample, 4.5% to 6.5% were seen once. Treatment reported: skin biopsy from PPD injection site in Mantoux-positive individual. An oligonucleotide containing a UMI was ligated to the 3' end of TCR cDNA. Skin biopsies came from PPD injection sites in Mantoux-positive individuals.

This sequence joins TRBV9 and TRBJ1-2; tentatively, D is TRBD1 (5 bases). The sequencing used skin, collected from a tuberculin skin test site. The sequence derives from an adult in good health. The CDR3 coding sequence is TGTGCCAGCAGCTTAGTCGGGACCAGCCATGGCTACACCTTC. It specifies CASSLVGTSHGYTF.